Listed below are T cell receptor beta chains from one sample, sequenced in a study of spatial heterogeneity in lung cancer. TCRdb used MiXCR to reprocess the 5' RACE reads, holding one entry per CDR3 protein. Seen here are over 90,000 distinct CDR3 sequences, around 9% observed once, and the top ten hold 6.9%. Sequenced here: PBMCs, sampled at surgery. These receptors were taken from a male donor with early-stage non-small cell lung cancer. The CDR3 runs from the conserved cysteine through the conserved F or W. The D gene is left open where the match is weak. Size tells how often a clone was seen (once, few, many) or the class of an expanded clone, and some rows leave it out.

D,J,size,V,DNA,CDR3
TRBD1,TRBJ2-7,few,TRBV2,TGTGCCAGCACCCGACAGGGCCTAACCTACGAGCAGTACTTC,CASTRQGLTYEQYF
-,TRBJ2-4,few,TRBV10-3,TGTGCCATCAGTGACCGGGACTCCATACGGTACTTC,CAISDRDSIRYF
-,TRBJ1-6,-,TRBV7-2,TGTGCCAGCAGCCCCACAAATTCTTCACCCCTCCACTTT,CASSPTNSSPLHF
-,TRBJ1-1,many,TRBV9,TGTGCCAGCAGCGTAGAGGGGGACCAGGGAACTGAAGCTTTCTTT,CASSVEGDQGTEAFF
-,TRBJ2-3,many,TRBV25-1,TGTGCCAGCAGTGACCCCGGATCCACAGATACGCAGTATTTT,CASSDPGSTDTQYF
-,TRBJ2-1,-,TRBV6-1,TGTGCCAGCAGTGATTGGGCTGAGCAGTTCTTC,CASSDWAEQFF
-,TRBJ2-3,many,TRBV12-3/TRBV12-4,TGTGCCAGCAGTTTAGGGGACGACACAGATACGCAGTATTTT,CASSLGDDTDTQYF
TRBD2,TRBJ2-5,few,TRBV7-9,TGTGCCAGCAGCTTAAATCGGGGGGAAGAGACCCAGTACTTC,CASSLNRGEETQYF
TRBD2,TRBJ2-7,many,TRBV27,TGTGCCAGCAGTACTCGACTAGCGGGAGGGGCCGAGCAGTACTTC,CASSTRLAGGAEQYF
-,TRBJ2-4,-,TRBV28,TGTGCCAGCAGTTTTGGGGGGCCCAAAAACATTCAGTACTTC,CASSFGGPKNIQYF
-,TRBJ2-5,-,TRBV7-9,TGTGCCAGCAGTAAAATGGAAGAGACCCAGTACTTC,CASSKMEETQYF
-,TRBJ2-1,-,TRBV7-3,TGTGCCAGCAGCTTGGCAGCGAATGAGCAGTTCTTC,CASSLAANEQFF
-,TRBJ2-5,-,TRBV28,TGTGCCAGCAGTTTATTGGCCGCACAAGAGACCCAGTACTTC,CASSLLAAQETQYF
-,TRBJ2-7,few,TRBV6-2/TRBV6-3,TGTGCCAGCAACCAGGACAGTTTTTTAGCCTACGAGCAGTACTTC,CASNQDSFLAYEQYF
-,TRBJ2-7,few,TRBV20-1,TGCAGTGCCCCTACTAGAGAAGGCGAGCAGTACTTC,CSAPTREGEQYF